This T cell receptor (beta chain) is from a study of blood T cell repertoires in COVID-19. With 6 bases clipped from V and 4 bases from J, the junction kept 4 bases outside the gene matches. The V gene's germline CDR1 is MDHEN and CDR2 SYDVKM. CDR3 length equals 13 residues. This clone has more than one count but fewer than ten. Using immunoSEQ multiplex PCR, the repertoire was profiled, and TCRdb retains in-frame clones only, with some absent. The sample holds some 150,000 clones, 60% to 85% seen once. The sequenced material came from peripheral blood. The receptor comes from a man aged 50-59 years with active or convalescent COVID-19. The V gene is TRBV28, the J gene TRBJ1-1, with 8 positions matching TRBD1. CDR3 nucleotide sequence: TGTGCCAGCAGCCAACAGGGGGGCACTGAAGCTTTCTTT. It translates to CASSQQGGTEAFF.